The source of this TCR beta chain is a study of immune evolution from preneoplasia to lung adenocarcinoma. General study points: Later-stage lesions seemingly showed higher T cell density and diversity than normal lung. Normal lung had the highest top T cell clone frequencies.

The germline V and J ends were trimmed by 2 bases and 6 bases, with 9 bases remaining between them. This CDR3 spans 13 amino acids. Germline loops: CDR1 SGHRS, CDR2 YFSETQ. Profiled with immunoSEQ multiplex PCR; TCRdb holds only in-frame clones, not every one. The sample carries 5,800 or so clones, roughly 79% recorded once. To note about this clone: Its target is not known.

The TCR comes from a donor at least 70 years old with lung adenocarcinoma. V usage is TRBV5-1 and J usage is TRBJ2-1; D unresolved. What was sequenced was FFPE adjacent normal lung tissue. The CDR3 bases are TGCGCCAGCAGCTTCCCTGGGATCAATGAGCAGTTCTTC. It yields the protein CASSFPGINEQFF.